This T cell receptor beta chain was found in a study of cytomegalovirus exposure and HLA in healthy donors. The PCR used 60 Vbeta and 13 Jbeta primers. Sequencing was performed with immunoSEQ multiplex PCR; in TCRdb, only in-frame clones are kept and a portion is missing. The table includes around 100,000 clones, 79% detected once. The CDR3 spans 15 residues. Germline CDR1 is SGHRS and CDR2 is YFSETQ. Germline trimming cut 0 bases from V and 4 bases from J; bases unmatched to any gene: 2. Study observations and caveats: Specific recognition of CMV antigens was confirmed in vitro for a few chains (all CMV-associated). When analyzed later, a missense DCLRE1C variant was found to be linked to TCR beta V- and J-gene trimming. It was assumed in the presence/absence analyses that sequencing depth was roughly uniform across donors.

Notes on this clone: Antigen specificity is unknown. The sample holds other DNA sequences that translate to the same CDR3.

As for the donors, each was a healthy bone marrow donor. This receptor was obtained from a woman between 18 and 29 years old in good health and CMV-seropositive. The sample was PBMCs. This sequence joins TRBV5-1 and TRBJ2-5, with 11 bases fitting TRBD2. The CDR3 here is CASSLALAGAETQYF. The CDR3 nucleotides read TGCGCCAGCAGCTTGGCACTAGCGGGAGCAGAGACCCAGTACTTC.